This T cell receptor (beta chain) emerged from a study of human T cells and chemical hapten exposure. TCRdb redid the calling of the RACE reads with MiXCR, one entry per CDR3 protein. The sample consists of 95,000 to 150,000 distinct CDR3 sequences, around an eighth of them appearing once. This clonotype was recorded a few times. Time point meaning: pre-sensitization, week 0. Treatment denoted: therapeutic diphenylcyclopropenone sensitization with weekly scalp DPC. Investigators collected blood before applying each patch test. Alopecia patients deemed DPC-suitable, aged 18 to 70, excluding pregnancy. Unmatched junction bases numbered 5, after V lost 2 bases and J lost 4 bases. Germline V gene lookup returns CDR1 MNHEY and CDR2 SVGAGI. This CDR3 region has 15 residues.

The receptor comes from a woman aged 18 to 35 with alopecia areata. Some clones in this sample may be carry-over from other donors' samples. This chain links TRBV6-5 with TRBJ2-3, with 8 positions matching TRBD2. This specimen was whole blood, taken in connection with sensitization to the hapten diphenylcyclopropenone (DPC). The chain's CDR3 is CASSYPSGPSDTQYF. The CDR3 DNA reads TGTGCCAGCAGTTACCCTAGCGGGCCCTCAGATACGCAGTATTTT.